This T cell receptor (beta chain) was obtained from a study of graft-versus-host responses after intestinal transplantation. Study-level background: After anti-thymocyte globulin induction, recipients took tacrolimus and steroids for around three years. The study, taken as a whole, reports: Recipient marrow contained GvH clones, some of which appeared first in ileum or blood. Where graft-donor T cell macrochimerism was present, patients had high graft-versus-host to host-versus-graft clonal ratios in allografts.

The assay was immunoSEQ multiplex PCR, and TCRdb's table has in-frame clones only and misses some. The sample lists around 23,000 clones, approximately 83% occurring once. Regarding this clone: No antigen is known for it.

The specimen was PBMCs, collected just over 450 days after intestinal transplant. The receptor was derived from a human patient who received an intestinal transplant, so some T cells may come from the graft donor.

CDR3 sequence reads: CASSLVEVAVEAFF. The CDR3 DNA sequence: TGTGCCAGCAGCTTAGTGGAGGTCGCGGTTGAAGCTTTCTTT. This sequence joins TRBV7-8 and TRBJ1-1, with D hard to call. V was shortened by 1 base and J by 7 bases, with 13 bases between the two germline ends. Germline assignment: CDR1 SGHVS and CDR2 FQNEAQ. This CDR3 spans 14 amino acids.